The 10 T cell receptor beta chains in this list originate from one sample, sequenced in a study of T cell changes during pregnancy in multiple sclerosis. Profiling relied on immunoSEQ multiplex PCR, and the TCRdb table lists in-frame clones only, not all of them. The repertoire has about 34,000 clones, 90% of them found once; the top ten carry around a tenth. The source was CD8+ T cells from peripheral blood mononuclear cells, collected before pregnancy. The source is a female donor with multiple sclerosis, enrolled in a pregnancy study.

The chain combines TRBV2 with TRBJ2-2, with TRBD2 as a possible D gene (6 bases). The germline gives CDR1 SNHLY, CDR2 FYNNEI. The V and J ends lost 4 bases and 8 bases respectively, with 8 bases between them. The CDR3 extends over 12 amino acids. The CDR3 loop is CASSGLVGELFF. CDR3 in DNA: TGTGCCAGCAGTGGACTAGTAGGGGAGCTGTTTTTT.

The V gene is TRBV19, the J gene TRBJ2-7; D perhaps matches TRBD1 (5 bases). The germline V gene encodes CDR1 LNHDA and CDR2 SQIVND (reference sequence). The length of the CDR3 is 12 residues. Trimming took off 9 bases at V and 4 bases at J, with 13 bases between the two ends. In DNA form, the CDR3 reads TGTGCCAGACCCATATCAGGGTACGAGCAGTACTTC. Translation gives CARPISGYEQYF. Full variable domain (outside the CDR3, taken from reference TRBV19 and TRBJ2-7): DGGITQSPKYLFRKEGQNVTLSCEQNLNHDAMYWYRQDPGQGLRLIYYSQIVNDFQKGDIAEGYSVSREKKESFPLTVTSAQKNPTAFYLCARPISGYEQYFGPGTRLTVT.

The V call is TRBV7-9, the J call TRBJ2-5; 7 nucleotides line up with TRBD2. This CDR3 has 13 amino acids. V lost 8 bases to trimming and J lost 3 bases; unmatched junction nucleotides: 6. In germline, CDR1 is SEHNR, CDR2 FQNEAQ (reference sequence). The CDR3 protein is CASGASGEETQYF. Here the CDR3 DNA reads TGTGCCAGCGGAGCTAGCGGAGAAGAGACCCAGTACTTC.

There are a few counts of this clone. The J gene is TRBJ1-5, the V gene TRBV2, with 10 bases matching TRBD1. CDR3 length: 15 residues. CDR1 and CDR2 (germline): SNHLY, FYNNEI. V shed 7 bases, J shed 7 bases, and the junction held 10 bases outside the gene matches. Here the CDR3 DNA reads TGTGCCAGCACTTCTTGGGACAGGGGTAACCAGCCCCAGCATTTT. Protein sequence: CASTSWDRGNQPQHF.

The V and J genes are TRBV7-6 and TRBJ1-1; D call uncertain. V lost 5 bases to trimming and J lost 3 bases, with 13 bases between them. Germline assignment: CDR1 SGHVS and CDR2 FNYEAQ. This CDR3 is 14 amino acids long. The CDR3 sequence: CASSPGNSHTEAFF. Written as DNA, the CDR3 is TGTGCCAGCAGCCCCGGGAACAGTCACACTGAAGCTTTCTTT.

This sequence joins TRBV7-9 and TRBJ2-7, with 9 bases identical to TRBD1. From germline, CDR1 is SEHNR and CDR2 FQNEAQ (reference sequence). The CDR3 covers 14 residues. V lost 1 base to trimming and J lost 5 bases; unmatched junction nucleotides: 3. CDR3 nucleotide sequence: TGTGCCAGCAGCTTAGTGGGACAGGGAAACGAGCAGTACTTC. Its translation: CASSLVGQGNEQYF.

The chain couples TRBV4-2 to TRBJ2-5; tentative D call: TRBD1 (5 bases). This CDR3 has 15 amino acids. Germline assignment: CDR1 LGHNA and CDR2 YNFKEQ. V shed 0 bases and J shed 1 base, with 9 bases lying between them. CDR3 sequence: CASSQDGQGQETQYF. The CDR3 bases are TGTGCCAGCAGCCAAGATGGGCAGGGCCAAGAGACCCAGTACTTC.

This chain joins TRBV27 and TRBJ1-5, with D maybe TRBD1 (5 bases). Trimming took off 3 bases at V and 3 bases at J, with 12 bases between the two ends. The CDR3 consists of 15 residues. Germline lookup yields CDR1 MNHEY and CDR2 SMNVEV (reference sequence). CDR3 DNA sequence: TGTGCCAGCAGTTTCAAGGGAGGGGACAATCAGCCCCAGCATTTT. This gives the protein CASSFKGGDNQPQHF.

J is TRBJ2-7 and V is TRBV28; the match to TRBD1 covers 10 bases. V lost 4 bases, J lost 7 bases, and 7 bases stayed unmatched. Germline CDR1 reads MDHEN; CDR2 reads SYDVKM. This CDR3 is 14 amino acids long. The CDR3 nucleotides are TGTGCCAGCAGTTATCCAAGGACAGGGGGAGAGCAGTACTTC. Protein sequence: CASSYPRTGGEQYF.

The chain couples TRBV2 to TRBJ1-1; TRBD1 might be the D (5 bases). This CDR3 comprises 13 residues. V was pared by 8 bases and J by 1 base, with 11 bases between. Germline loops: CDR1 SNHLY, CDR2 FYNNEI. This CDR3 reads CASGGGWNTEAFF. The CDR3, as DNA: TGTGCCAGCGGCGGGGGATGGAACACTGAAGCTTTCTTT.